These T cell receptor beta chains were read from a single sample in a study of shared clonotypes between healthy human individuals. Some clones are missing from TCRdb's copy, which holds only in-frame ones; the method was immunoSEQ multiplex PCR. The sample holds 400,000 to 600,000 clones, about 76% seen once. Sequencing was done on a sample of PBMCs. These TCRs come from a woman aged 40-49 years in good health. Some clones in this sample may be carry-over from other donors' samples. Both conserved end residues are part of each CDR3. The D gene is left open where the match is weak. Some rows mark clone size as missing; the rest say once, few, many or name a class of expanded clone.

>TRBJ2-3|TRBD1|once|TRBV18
TGTGCCAGCTCAGACCAAGACAGGGGAGGCACAGATACGCAGTATTTT
CASSDQDRGGTDTQYF
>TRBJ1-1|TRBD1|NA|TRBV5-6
TGTGCCAGCAGCTTGGGACAGGGGGAAAGAGGAGCTTTCTTT
CASSLGQGERGAFF
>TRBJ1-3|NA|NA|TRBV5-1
TGCGCCAGCAGCTTGTGGCCAGGGGAGGGAAACACCATATATTTT
CASSLWPGEGNTIYF
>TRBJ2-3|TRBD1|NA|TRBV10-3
TGTGCCATATCCCGGGACAGGGGGACAGATACGCAGTATTTT
CAISRDRGTDTQYF
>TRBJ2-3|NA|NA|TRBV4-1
TGCGCCAGCAGCCAAGATCGTTCGGGAGTTAGAGTAGGAACGCAGTATTTT
CASSQDRSGVRVGTQYF
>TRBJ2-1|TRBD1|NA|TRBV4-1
TGCGCCAGCAGCCAAGCTGAGGGACAGTACAATGAGCAGTTCTTC
CASSQAEGQYNEQFF
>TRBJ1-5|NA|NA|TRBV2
TGTGCCAGCAGTGACCCTTATAGCAATCAGCCCCAGCATTTT
CASSDPYSNQPQHF
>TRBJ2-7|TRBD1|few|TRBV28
TGTGCCAGCAGGTCAGGGGGCGCACCCTACGAGCAGTACTTC
CASRSGGAPYEQYF
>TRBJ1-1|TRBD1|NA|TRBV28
TGTGCCAGCAGTCTCCCTGGGACAGCCACAGAAGCTTTCTTT
CASSLPGTATEAFF
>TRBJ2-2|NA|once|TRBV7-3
TGTGCCAGCAGCTTAACCAGGGACAACACCGGGGAGCTGTTTTTT
CASSLTRDNTGELFF
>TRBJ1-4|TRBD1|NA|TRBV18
TGTGCCAGCTCAAGAGGACAGGCTAATGAAAAACTGTTTTTT
CASSRGQANEKLFF
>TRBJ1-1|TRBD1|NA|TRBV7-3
TGTGCCAGCAGCCCACCAGTAGTCGGACAGGTGATGAACACTGAAGCTTTCTTT
CASSPPVVGQVMNTEAFF
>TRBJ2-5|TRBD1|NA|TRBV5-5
TGTGCCAGCAGCTTGGAGGGACAGGGGATTGGGGAGACCCAGTACTTC
CASSLEGQGIGETQYF
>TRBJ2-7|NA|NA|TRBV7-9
TGTGCCAGCAGCTCATACGGTGCGGACTCCACCTACGAGCAGTACTTC
CASSSYGADSTYEQYF
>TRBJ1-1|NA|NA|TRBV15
TGTGCCACCACCCGTAGGGGATTTCGGACTGAAGCTTTCTTT
CATTRRGFRTEAFF
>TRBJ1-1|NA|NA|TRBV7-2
TGTGCCAGCAGTCCCGGGACGCGCGTTGAAGCTTTCTTT
CASSPGTRVEAFF
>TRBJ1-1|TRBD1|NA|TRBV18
TGTGCCAGCTCACCGAGGACAGGTGAAGCTTTCTTT
CASSPRTGEAFF
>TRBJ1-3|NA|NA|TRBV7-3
TGTGCCAGCAGCTTAGGAACCTCTGGAAACACCATATATTTT
CASSLGTSGNTIYF
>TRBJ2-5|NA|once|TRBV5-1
TGCGCCAGCAGCTTGGCGGGGTACGAGGAGACCCAGTACTTC
CASSLAGYEETQYF
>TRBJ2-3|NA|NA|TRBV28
TGTGCCAGCAGTCCCCTATCAGGAAAGAACACAGATACGCAGTATTTT
CASSPLSGKNTDTQYF
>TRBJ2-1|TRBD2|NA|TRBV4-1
TGCGCCAGCAGCCAAGGAACCTGGCTAGCGGCTAACGAGAACGATGAGCAGTTCTTC
CASSQGTWLAANENDEQFF
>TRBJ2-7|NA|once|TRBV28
TGTGCCAGCAGTTTAAGGGTCAGGGTGGGCGAGCAGTACTTC
CASSLRVRVGEQYF
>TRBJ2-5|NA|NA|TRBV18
TGTGCCAGCTCACCACCTCGGGGGAGGCCAGAGACCCAGTACTTC
CASSPPRGRPETQYF
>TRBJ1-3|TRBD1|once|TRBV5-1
TGCGCCAGCAGCTTGGTTTTTGGGACAGATCAAGGAAACACCATATATTTT
CASSLVFGTDQGNTIYF
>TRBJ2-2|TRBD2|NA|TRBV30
TGTGCCTGGAGTGTACTTCTAGCGGGTCGTGTCACCGGGGAGCTGTTTTTT
CAWSVLLAGRVTGELFF
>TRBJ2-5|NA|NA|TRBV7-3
TGTGCCAGCAGCTTCTTGGAGACCCAGTACTTC
CASSFLETQYF
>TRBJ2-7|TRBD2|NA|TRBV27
TGTGCCAGCAGTCCCCGGGGAGGGCCCACCTACGAGCAGTACTTC
CASSPRGGPTYEQYF
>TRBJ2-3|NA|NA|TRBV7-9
TGTGCCAGCAGCTTCGAAAGACTGGCAGATACGCAGTATTTT
CASSFERLADTQYF
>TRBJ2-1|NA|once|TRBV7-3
TGTGCCAGCAGCTTTGGGAGACACTACAATGAGCAGTTCTTC
CASSFGRHYNEQFF
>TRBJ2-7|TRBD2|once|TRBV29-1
TGCAGCGTTGAAGATCTTGGGCGGGAGGGCGAGCAGTACTTC
CSVEDLGREGEQYF
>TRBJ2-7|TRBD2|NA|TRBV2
TGTGCCACTACTCGAGGGACTAGCGGTTCCTACGAGCAGTACTTC
CATTRGTSGSYEQYF
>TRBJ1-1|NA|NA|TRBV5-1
TGCGCCAGCAGCTTGGTTGGGTCTGAAGCTTTCTTT
CASSLVGSEAFF